A single sample is the source of the 4 T cell receptor beta chains below, sequenced in a study of blood T cell repertoires in COVID-19. TCRdb's table, derived via immunoSEQ multiplex PCR, lists solely in-frame clones and lacks some. The sample includes about 100,000 clones, 85% to 90% of them seen just once. The sequencing input was peripheral blood. Receptors originate from a human donor with COVID-19, enrolled during active disease. The donor label of this sample is uncertain.

The V call is TRBV12-3 or TRBV12-4, the J call TRBJ1-2, with TRBD1 matching 7 bases. Losses at the gene ends were 5 bases for V and 7 bases for J; bases not matched to a gene: 4. The CDR3 is 12 amino acids. The DNA for the CDR3 is TGTGCCAGCAGTCTGACAGGGCGTGGCTACACCTTC. Its protein is CASSLTGRGYTF.

The chain carries TRBV30 and TRBJ2-1, with 11 bases fitting TRBD1. Germline CDR1 and CDR2: GTSNPN and SVGIG (reference sequence). The CDR3 spans 14 residues. J lost 7 bases, V lost 1 base, and 3 bases had no gene match. The CDR3 DNA reads TGTGCCTGGAGTGCCGGGACAGGGGGGAATGAGCAGTTCTTC. This encodes CAWSAGTGGNEQFF.

This chain links TRBV2 with TRBJ2-7; 7 nucleotides align to TRBD2. J lost 7 bases, V lost 4 bases, and 4 bases had no gene match. The CDR3 runs 12 residues. Germline V gene data show CDR1 as SNHLY and CDR2 as FYNNEI. CDR3 nucleotide sequence: TGTGCCAGCAGTGGGACCGGGGGGGAGCAGTACTTC. Translated, it gives CASSGTGGEQYF. Variable domain in full (rest from reference TRBV2 and TRBJ2-7): EPEVTQTPSHQVTQMGQEVILRCVPISNHLYFYWYRQILGQKVEFLVSFYNNEISEKSEIFDDQFSVERPDGSNFTLKIRSTKLEDSAMYFCASSGTGGEQYFGPGTRLTVT.

This chain joins TRBV19 and TRBJ1-2; 11 nucleotides align to TRBD1. The CDR3 has 14 amino acids. The germline gives CDR1 LNHDA, CDR2 SQIVND (reference sequence). V shed 5 bases, J shed 2 bases, and the junction held 1 base outside the gene matches. CDR3 sequence: CASSWTGGNYGYTF. The CDR3 coding sequence is TGTGCCAGTAGTTGGACAGGGGGCAACTATGGCTACACCTTC.